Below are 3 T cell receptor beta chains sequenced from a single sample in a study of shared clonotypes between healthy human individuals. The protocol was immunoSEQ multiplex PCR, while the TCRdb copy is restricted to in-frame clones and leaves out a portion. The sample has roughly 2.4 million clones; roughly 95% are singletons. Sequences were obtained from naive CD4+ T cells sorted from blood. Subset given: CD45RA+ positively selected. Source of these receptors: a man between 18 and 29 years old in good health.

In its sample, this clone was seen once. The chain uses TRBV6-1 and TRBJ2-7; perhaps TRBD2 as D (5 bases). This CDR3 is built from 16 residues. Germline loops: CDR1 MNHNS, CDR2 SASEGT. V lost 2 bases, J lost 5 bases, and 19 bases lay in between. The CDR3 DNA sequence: TGTGCCAGCAGTGAATTGACTTTCCGGGCAGCGGACGAGCAGTACTTC. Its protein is CASSELTFRAADEQYF.

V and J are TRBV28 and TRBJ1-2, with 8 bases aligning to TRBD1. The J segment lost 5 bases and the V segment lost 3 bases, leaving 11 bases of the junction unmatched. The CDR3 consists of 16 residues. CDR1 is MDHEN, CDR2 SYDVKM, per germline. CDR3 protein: CASSFAGGAARYGYTF. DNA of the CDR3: TGTGCCAGCAGTTTTGCAGGGGGCGCGGCGCGGTATGGCTACACCTTC.

CDR3 sequence (DNA): TGTGCCAGCACTCCGGGACAATTAAACTATGGCTACACCTTC. Protein sequence: CASTPGQLNYGYTF. The chain combines TRBV5-4 with TRBJ1-2, with D possibly being TRBD1 (6 bases). Germline V CDR1 and CDR2: SGHNT, YYREEE (reference sequence). This CDR3 contains 14 residues. The V and J ends lost 6 bases and 2 bases respectively, with 14 bases between them.